Following are 16 T cell receptor beta chains from one sample sequenced in a study of blood T cell repertoires in COVID-19. Sequencing used immunoSEQ multiplex PCR; TCRdb keeps in-frame clones, though not all of them. This table has 35,000 to 50,000 clones, around nine tenths appearing once. Sequencing input: peripheral blood. Source of these receptors: a woman aged 40 to 50 with acute or convalescent COVID-19.

This chain links TRBV7-9 with TRBJ2-7, with TRBD1 matching 11 bases. With V trimmed by 1 base and J by 4 bases, 3 bases remained unmatched. This CDR3 contains 15 residues. Germline V lookup: CDR1 SEHNR, CDR2 FQNEAQ (reference sequence). CDR3 DNA sequence: TGTGCCAGCAGCTTAGAAGGACAGGGGGCTTACGAGCAGTACTTC. Protein product: CASSLEGQGAYEQYF.

The chain recombines TRBV14 with TRBJ1-2; 8 bases fit TRBD1. Germline CDR1 reads SGHDN; CDR2 reads FVKESK. The CDR3 sequence is 15 residues long. The V gene end was trimmed by 0 bases and the J gene end by 4 bases; junction bases not matched to a gene: 4. This CDR3 is CASSQDRDRPYGYTF. The DNA for the CDR3 is TGTGCCAGCAGCCAAGACCGGGACAGGCCCTATGGCTACACCTTC.

This chain connects TRBV6-1 to TRBJ1-1; D possibly corresponds to TRBD1 (5 bases). The CDR3 sequence is 14 residues long. V lost 2 bases, J lost 8 bases, and 15 bases lay in between. Germline V CDR1 and CDR2: MNHNS, SASEGT. The CDR3 DNA is TGTGCCAGCAGTGAAACCGGTACAGGACCAGAAGCTTTCTTT. It translates to CASSETGTGPEAFF.

This clone was counted a few times. The chain uses TRBV3-1 (or the pseudogene TRBV3-2) and TRBJ2-7; 7 bases are a match to TRBD1. V lost 8 bases and J lost 3; bases outside the gene matches: 7. Germline-derived CDR1 and CDR2 are LGHDT and YNNKEL (reference sequence). CDR3 length: 13 amino acids. CDR3 region: CASAQGKLYEQYF. CDR3 DNA: TGTGCCAGCGCACAGGGGAAGCTCTACGAGCAGTACTTC.

The chain combines TRBV4-3 with TRBJ2-2; D is uncertain. Germline CDR1 LGHNA, CDR2 YSLEER. This CDR3 comprises 13 residues. Trimming took off 6 bases at V and 1 base at J, with 6 bases between the two ends. CDR3 loop: CASRGLNTGELFF. The DNA of the CDR3 is TGCGCCAGCAGGGGCCTGAACACCGGGGAGCTGTTTTTT.

This clone was observed once. This chain links TRBV7-9 with TRBJ1-5; TRBD1 matches 7 bases. The trim removed 1 base at V and 0 bases at J, leaving 3 bases unmatched. Germline CDR1 reads SEHNR; CDR2 reads FQNEAQ (reference sequence). There are 16 residues in the CDR3. This chain's CDR3 is CASSLDRGYSNQPQHF. CDR3 coding DNA: TGTGCCAGCAGCTTAGACAGGGGATATAGCAATCAGCCCCAGCATTTT.

The J gene is TRBJ2-3, the V gene TRBV6-2 or TRBV6-3; the D gene is possibly TRBD2 (6 bases). Trimming removed 5 bases from V and 7 bases from J, with 19 bases in between. Germline-derived CDR1 and CDR2 are MNHEY and SVGEGT. This CDR3 spans 15 amino acids. The CDR3 is CASSTGLIVPNTQYF. Written as DNA, the CDR3 is TGTGCCAGCAGTACGGGACTTATAGTCCCCAATACGCAGTATTTT.

This clone was seen only once. CDR3 loop: CASSWGDGGSLGIRETQYF. DNA of the CDR3: TGTGCCAGCAGCTGGGGGGACGGAGGTAGCTTGGGAATTAGAGAGACCCAGTACTTC. The chain uses TRBV7-2 and TRBJ2-5, with D possibly TRBD2 on 6 matching bases. Trimming pared 4 bases from V and 4 bases from J, leaving 28 bases between. The CDR3 is made up of 19 amino acids. Germline assignment: CDR1 SGHTA and CDR2 FQGNSA.

The chain has TRBV3-1 (or the pseudogene TRBV3-2) and TRBJ1-1; weak D call: TRBD1 (5 bases). The V gene lost 7 bases and the J gene lost 1 base, with 10 bases spanning the gap. Germline lookup yields CDR1 LGHDT and CDR2 YNNKEL (reference sequence). The CDR3 has 13 amino acids. The CDR3 region is CASTSTGNTEAFF. CDR3 sequence (DNA): TGTGCCAGCACCAGCACAGGGAACACTGAAGCTTTCTTT.

This clone was observed a handful of times. This sequence joins TRBV12-3 or TRBV12-4 and TRBJ1-6; maybe TRBD1 (5 bases). This CDR3 contains 12 residues. V was shortened by 8 bases and J by 10 bases, with 12 bases between the two germline ends. CDR3 residues: CASGREGSPLHF. DNA for the CDR3: TGTGCCAGCGGCAGGGAAGGCTCACCCCTCCACTTT.

This clone has a handful of counts. The V and J genes are TRBV5-4 and TRBJ1-4, with 11 bases fitting TRBD1. V lost 0 bases to trimming and J lost 9 bases; unmatched junction nucleotides: 4. Germline values: CDR1 SGHNT, CDR2 YYREEE (reference sequence). This CDR3 spans 15 amino acids. The CDR3 here is CASSLAGQGAQKLFF. Here the CDR3 DNA reads TGTGCCAGCAGCTTGGCCGGACAGGGGGCACAAAAACTGTTTTTT.

The rearrangement uses TRBV28 and TRBJ1-4; maybe TRBD1 (5 bases). Germline values: CDR1 MDHEN, CDR2 SYDVKM. This CDR3 spans 14 amino acids. With 1 base removed from V and 7 bases from J, the gap between germline ends came to 10 bases. Here the CDR3 reads CASSLSGSLEKLFF. The CDR3 region has the DNA TGTGCCAGCAGTTTATCAGGGTCCCTTGAAAAACTGTTTTTT.

This clone was picked up a small number of times. The chain couples TRBV19 to TRBJ2-2, with D possibly being TRBD1 (5 bases). V gave up 5 bases and J gave up 4 bases, with 17 bases separating them. Germline values: CDR1 LNHDA, CDR2 SQIVND (reference sequence). CDR3 length equals 16 residues. As DNA, the CDR3 is TGTGCCAGTAGTGTCCCCGTGGGCCAGGGCACCGGGGAGCTGTTTTTT. Protein sequence: CASSVPVGQGTGELFF.

This clone has only a few counts. The chain carries TRBV19 and TRBJ1-4, with D tentatively TRBD1 (6 bases). Germline V gene data show CDR1 as LNHDA and CDR2 as SQIVND (reference sequence). V was shortened by 7 bases and J by 5 bases, with 17 bases between the two germline ends. The CDR3 spans 15 residues. CDR3 in DNA: TGTGCCAGTATCCGGACAGTTCAAGAGAATGAAAAACTGTTTTTT. Its protein is CASIRTVQENEKLFF.

CDR3 region: CASSPEWNNEQFF. In nucleotides, the CDR3 is TGTGCCAGCAGTCCGGAGTGGAATAATGAGCAGTTCTTC. The chain links TRBV28 to TRBJ2-1; D unclear. Germline CDR1 is MDHEN and CDR2 is SYDVKM. V was cut by 5 bases and J by 7 bases, with 12 bases left in between. The CDR3 runs 13 residues.

The J gene is TRBJ1-1, the V gene TRBV7-2; the D gene is possibly TRBD1 (5 bases). Germline CDR1 SGHTA, CDR2 FQGNSA. The CDR3 runs 14 residues. Trimming removed 5 bases from V and 0 bases from J, with 10 bases in between. CDR3 DNA sequence: TGTGCCAGCAGCACTGGGGCAATGAACACTGAAGCTTTCTTT. This gives the protein CASSTGAMNTEAFF.